This is a list of T cell receptor beta chains from one sample in a study of control samples from healthy donors and cancer patients. Libraries were prepared by immunoSEQ multiplex PCR; TCRdb keeps only in-frame clonotypes and omits some of them. The sample lists 120,000 or so clones; roughly 86% were seen once. Material: blood. The receptors here all came from a man aged 60 to 69 in good health. CDR3s include the opening cysteine and the closing phenylalanine or tryptophan. The D gene is left open where the match is weak. Size is stated for part of the rows, as once, few or many counts, or as a class when the clone is expanded.

clone_size j_call d_call v_call cdr3_length cdr3_nt cdr3_aa
- TRBJ2-3 - TRBV6-5 15 TGTGCCAGCAGTTCGGAAGGGGGGGTAGTAGATACGCAGTATTTT CASSSEGGVVDTQYF
- TRBJ1-5 - TRBV19 15 TGTGCCAGTAGTACACTCCTGTATAGCAATCAGCCCCAGCATTTT CASSTLLYSNQPQHF
- TRBJ2-3 - TRBV25-1 14 TGTGCCAGCAGTGTGGGGGGAAGGACAGATACGCAGTATTTT CASSVGGRTDTQYF
- TRBJ1-1 - TRBV24-1 15 TGTGCCACCAGTGGGCCCTCGGGGGGGAACACTGAAGCTTTCTTT CATSGPSGGNTEAFF
- TRBJ2-5 - TRBV18 14 TGTGCCAGCTCACCGGGGGTGGGCCAAGAGACCCAGTACTTC CASSPGVGQETQYF
- TRBJ1-2 TRBD1 TRBV25-1 13 TGTGCCAGCATACAGACAGGGGGCTATGGCTACACCTTC CASIQTGGYGYTF
- TRBJ2-5 - TRBV24-1 14 TGTGCCACCAGTAGGACAAGCACCCAAGAGACCCAGTACTTC CATSRTSTQETQYF
once TRBJ2-3 - TRBV19 13 TGTGCCAGTAGTATTTCTTTCGGGTATACGCAGTATTTT CASSISFGYTQYF
- TRBJ1-1 - TRBV30 15 TGTGCCTGGAGTGCGAAAGGGGCTTTGAACACTGAAGCTTTCTTT CAWSAKGALNTEAFF
- TRBJ1-3 - TRBV7-2 13 TGTGCCAGCAGCTTATTTGAGGGAAACACCATATATTTT CASSLFEGNTIYF
- TRBJ2-1 - TRBV10-3 14 TGTGCCACCCCCCTTAATAGCTCCTACAATGAGCAGTTCTTC CATPLNSSYNEQFF
- TRBJ1-6 TRBD1 TRBV6-5 15 TGTGCCAGCAGACCGGACAGGGGCGTGAATTCACCCCTCCACTTT CASRPDRGVNSPLHF
- TRBJ2-3 TRBD1 TRBV2 16 TGTGCCAGAACCTTACAAACTACAGGGGGTACAGATACGCAGTATTTT CARTLQTTGGTDTQYF
- TRBJ2-7 TRBD2 TRBV18 15 TGTGCCAGCTCACCGGGGACTAGCGGGGCGGGCGAGCAGTACTTC CASSPGTSGAGEQYF
- TRBJ2-5 - TRBV6-6 14 TGTGCCAGCAGTTACGGGGAAGAAGGGGAGACCCAGTACTTC CASSYGEEGETQYF
- TRBJ2-7 - TRBV25-1 12 TGTGCCAGCAGTGGAGGGGGGTACGAGCAGTACTTC CASSGGGYEQYF
once TRBJ1-5 TRBD1 TRBV30 15 TGTGCCTGGAGTGTACAGGGGAATAGCAATCAGCCCCAGCATTTT CAWSVQGNSNQPQHF
- TRBJ2-2 TRBD1 TRBV6-2/TRBV6-3 15 TGTGCCAGCAGTTGGACAGGGGGCCGCACCGGGGAGCTGTTTTTT CASSWTGGRTGELFF
- TRBJ1-2 - TRBV19 15 TGTGCCAGTAGTATCGGATTGGGGGCAGGGACGGGCTACACCTTC CASSIGLGAGTGYTF
- TRBJ1-2 - TRBV4-3 14 TGCGCCAGCAGCCAAGATCATACAGACTATGGCTACACCTTC CASSQDHTDYGYTF
few TRBJ1-2 - TRBV12-3/TRBV12-4 12 TGTGCCAGCAGTTTATCAGAGTATGGCTACACCTTC CASSLSEYGYTF
- TRBJ1-2 TRBD1 TRBV2 13 TGTGCCAGCCAGGGGGGATCTAACTATGGCTACACCTTC CASQGGSNYGYTF
- TRBJ1-2 - TRBV19 14 TGTGCCAGTAGTAACCGAGGGTTTGCCTATGGCTACACCTTC CASSNRGFAYGYTF
- TRBJ1-2 TRBD1 TRBV7-2 15 TGTGCCAGCAGCTTAACAGGGGCGCAAACCTATGGCTACACCTTC CASSLTGAQTYGYTF
- TRBJ1-1 - TRBV5-4 17 TGTGCCAGCAGCAAGGAACCCTTATATGCCTCGGACACTGAAGCTTTCTTT CASSKEPLYASDTEAFF
- TRBJ1-1 - TRBV15 16 TGTGCCACCAGCAGAGTTCTGGCAGGGCTGAACACTGAAGCTTTCTTT CATSRVLAGLNTEAFF
- TRBJ1-6 - TRBV27 13 TGTGCCAGCAGTTTCGGGGGGTCCTCACCCCTCCACTTT CASSFGGSSPLHF
- TRBJ1-1 - TRBV24-1 12 TGTGCCACCAGTGACCAGAACACTGAAGCTTTCTTT CATSDQNTEAFF
- TRBJ1-1 - TRBV19 15 TGTGCCAGTAGTATCCCCCGTACAGGGTTGGGGGAAGCTTTCTTT CASSIPRTGLGEAFF
- TRBJ2-1 TRBD2 TRBV5-1 20 TGCGCCAGCAGCTTGGTTACCGGGACTAGCCGGAAGTATAGCTACAATGAGCAGTTCTTC CASSLVTGTSRKYSYNEQFF
- TRBJ1-1 - TRBV10-1 13 TGCGCCAGCACGGGGGGCTCGAACACTGAAGCTTTCTTT CASTGGSNTEAFF
- TRBJ1-3 - TRBV5-4 16 TGTGCCAGCAGCAAACCGGGGGGAGACTCTGGAAACACCATATATTTT CASSKPGGDSGNTIYF
few TRBJ1-2 - TRBV13 12 TGTGCCAGCAGCTTAGCTCAGCGGAGCTACACCTTC CASSLAQRSYTF
- TRBJ1-1 TRBD1 TRBV5-1 14 TGCGCCAGCAGTCCCGGGACAGGGGGGACTGAAGCTTTCTTT CASSPGTGGTEAFF
- TRBJ1-6 TRBD1 TRBV19 15 TGTGCCAGTAGCCCGGACAGGGCAGATAATTCACCCCTCCACTTT CASSPDRADNSPLHF
- TRBJ1-5 - TRBV15 15 TGTGCCACCAGCAGAGATATGGGACCAGGTCAGCCCCAGCATTTT CATSRDMGPGQPQHF
few TRBJ2-7 TRBD1 TRBV10-3 15 TGTGCCATCCGGCGGGTAGGGGGCAAGGGAGACGAGCAGTACTTC CAIRRVGGKGDEQYF
- TRBJ2-7 TRBD1 TRBV27 15 TGTGCCAGCAGTCTACTACAGGGGCCCCTTATGGAGCAGTACTTC CASSLLQGPLMEQYF
- TRBJ2-7 TRBD1 TRBV30 15 TGTGCCTGGAGTGGACCGGGACAGGGGTCCTACGAGCAGTACTTC CAWSGPGQGSYEQYF
- TRBJ2-1 - TRBV9 13 TGTGCCAGCAGCGTAGTTTCGACTGGTGAGCAGTTCTTC CASSVVSTGEQFF
- TRBJ2-7 - TRBV29-1 16 TGCAGCGTTGAAGATTGGGCGGGGACGGGAACCTACGAGCAGTACTTC CSVEDWAGTGTYEQYF
- TRBJ2-7 TRBD1 TRBV19 14 TGTGCCAGTAGTATAGGACAGGGACCGTTCGCGCAGTACTTC CASSIGQGPFAQYF
- TRBJ2-6 - TRBV3-1/TRBV3-2 14 TGTGCCAGCAGCCTCAACTCTGGGGCCAACGTCCTGACTTTC CASSLNSGANVLTF
- TRBJ1-1 - TRBV7-8 14 TGTGCCAGCAGCAGAACACAGGGAATTTCTGAAGCTTTCTTT CASSRTQGISEAFF
- TRBJ1-1 - TRBV14 16 TGTGCCAGCAGCCAAGACTCTTGGGGGGCTGGGACTGAAGCTTTCTTT CASSQDSWGAGTEAFF
- TRBJ2-7 - TRBV18 15 TGTGCCAGCTCATATTCCGTCGACAGAGCTTACGAGCAGTACTTC CASSYSVDRAYEQYF
- TRBJ1-2 - TRBV27 13 TGTGCCAGCAGTTTCGCAGCGGTCTCACGCTACACCTTC CASSFAAVSRYTF
- TRBJ2-3 TRBD2 TRBV3-1/TRBV3-2 17 TGTGCCAGCAGCCAAGATAGAGGGCGGGGAGGGTTAGATACGCAGTATTTT CASSQDRGRGGLDTQYF
- TRBJ2-2 - TRBV4-3 14 TGCGCCAGCAGCTTCCGACGGAACACCGGGGAGCTGTTTTTT CASSFRRNTGELFF
- TRBJ2-2 - TRBV19 16 TGTGCCAGTAGGTTAATGGCCAGGGCGAACACCGGGGAGCTGTTTTTT CASRLMARANTGELFF
- TRBJ1-3 - TRBV7-9 13 TGTGCCAGCAGCTCCAACTCTGGAAACACCATATATTTT CASSSNSGNTIYF